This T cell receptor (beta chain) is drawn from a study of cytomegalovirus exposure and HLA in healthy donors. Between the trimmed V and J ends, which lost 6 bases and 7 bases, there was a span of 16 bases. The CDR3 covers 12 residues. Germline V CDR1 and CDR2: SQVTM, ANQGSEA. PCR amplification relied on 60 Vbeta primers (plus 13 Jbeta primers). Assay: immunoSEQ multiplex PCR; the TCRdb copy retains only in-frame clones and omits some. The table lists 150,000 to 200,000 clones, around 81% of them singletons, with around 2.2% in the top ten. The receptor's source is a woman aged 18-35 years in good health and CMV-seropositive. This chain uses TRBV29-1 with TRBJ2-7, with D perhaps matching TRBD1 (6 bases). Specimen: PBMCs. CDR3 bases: TGCAGCGTACAGGGAAATATGGGTGAGCAGTACTTC. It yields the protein CSVQGNMGEQYF.